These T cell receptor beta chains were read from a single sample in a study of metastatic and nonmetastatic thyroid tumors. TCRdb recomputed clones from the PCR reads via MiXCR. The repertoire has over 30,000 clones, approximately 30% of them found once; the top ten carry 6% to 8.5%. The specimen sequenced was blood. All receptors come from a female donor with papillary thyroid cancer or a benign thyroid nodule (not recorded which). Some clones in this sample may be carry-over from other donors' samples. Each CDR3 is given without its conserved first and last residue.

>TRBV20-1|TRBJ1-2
RARRTGSGYT
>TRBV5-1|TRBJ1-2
ASRVSDTWGYGYT
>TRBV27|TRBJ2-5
ASSLTGVETQY
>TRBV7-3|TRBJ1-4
ASSSSGTIGEKLF
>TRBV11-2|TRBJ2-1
ASSLGLDAKQF
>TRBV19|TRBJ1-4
ASSLTDMGGNEKLF
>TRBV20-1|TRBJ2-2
SARVGTTVELF
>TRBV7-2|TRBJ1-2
ASSPGQGGRGYT
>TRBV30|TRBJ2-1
AWSVKDRAYTEQF
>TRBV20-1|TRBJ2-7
SAESSGARGEQY
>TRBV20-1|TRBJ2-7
SASIGQGGPYEQY
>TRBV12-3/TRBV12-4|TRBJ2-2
ASSLPTSGRDTGELF
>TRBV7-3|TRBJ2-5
ASSPQGGETQY
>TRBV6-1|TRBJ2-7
ASSETDEQY
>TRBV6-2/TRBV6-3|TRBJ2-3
ASRPLGFTDTQY
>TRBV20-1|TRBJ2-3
SAQKGGTDTQY
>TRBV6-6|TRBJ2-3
ASSYDRDTKY
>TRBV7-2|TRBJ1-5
ASSWDRGPGQPQH
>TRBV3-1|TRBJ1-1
ASSQGGRGTEAF
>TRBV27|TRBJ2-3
ASSALGRRTDTEY
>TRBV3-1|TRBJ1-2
ASRLTGGDGYT
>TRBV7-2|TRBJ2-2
ASSFGRVLSGELF
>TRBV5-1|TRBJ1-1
ASSFLMNTEAF
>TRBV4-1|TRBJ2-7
ASSQGWEYEQY
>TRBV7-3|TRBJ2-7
SSSPPYEQY
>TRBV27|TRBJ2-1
ASSLFPLAGGTSGRYEQF
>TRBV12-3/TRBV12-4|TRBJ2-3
ASSRNDWGAADTQY
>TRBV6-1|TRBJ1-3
ASVLLPSGNTIY
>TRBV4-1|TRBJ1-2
ASSQDPGLPYGYT
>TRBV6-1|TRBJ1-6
ASNGPTGKNSTLH
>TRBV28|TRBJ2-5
VSSLNEGSYQETQY
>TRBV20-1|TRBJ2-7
SARGSSYEQY
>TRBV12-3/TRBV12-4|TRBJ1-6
ASRLDFNSPIH
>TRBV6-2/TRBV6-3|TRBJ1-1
ASDYGGMVTEAF
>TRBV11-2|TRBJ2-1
ASSLPTDDNEQF
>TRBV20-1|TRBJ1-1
SASGRLNTEAF
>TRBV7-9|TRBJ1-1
ASSLAGGNTEAF
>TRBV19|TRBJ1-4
ASSIAGQGNEKLF
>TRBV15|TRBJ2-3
ATRAGGPADTQY
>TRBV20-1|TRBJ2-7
SADDERGPYEQY
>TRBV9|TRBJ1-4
ASSFPDGDEKLF
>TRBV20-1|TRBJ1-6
SASVGQGTSPLH
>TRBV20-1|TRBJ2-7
SARAPAGGYEKY
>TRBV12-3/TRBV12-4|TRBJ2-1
ASSTPNHNEQF
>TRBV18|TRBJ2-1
ASSAGQGANNEQF
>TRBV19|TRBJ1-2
ASSQYREGYGYT
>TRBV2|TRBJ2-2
ASSSVLKTGELF
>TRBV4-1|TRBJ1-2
ASSEGPGDYGYT
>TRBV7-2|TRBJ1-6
ASSQTNSPLH
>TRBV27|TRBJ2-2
ASSSGALNTGELF
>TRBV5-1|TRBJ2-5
VSSRTHQEQQETQY
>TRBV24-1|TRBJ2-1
ATSAGGSYNEQF
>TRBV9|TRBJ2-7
ASSVVGVNEQY
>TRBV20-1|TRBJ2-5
SATRDRAVETQY
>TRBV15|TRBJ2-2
ATSRDGTDRLRSNTGELF
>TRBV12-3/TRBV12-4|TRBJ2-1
ASSPTSGDSYNEQF
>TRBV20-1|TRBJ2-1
SASASGESRYNEQF
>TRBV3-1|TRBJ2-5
ATGEETQY
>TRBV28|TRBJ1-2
ASNLAWDREVEGYT